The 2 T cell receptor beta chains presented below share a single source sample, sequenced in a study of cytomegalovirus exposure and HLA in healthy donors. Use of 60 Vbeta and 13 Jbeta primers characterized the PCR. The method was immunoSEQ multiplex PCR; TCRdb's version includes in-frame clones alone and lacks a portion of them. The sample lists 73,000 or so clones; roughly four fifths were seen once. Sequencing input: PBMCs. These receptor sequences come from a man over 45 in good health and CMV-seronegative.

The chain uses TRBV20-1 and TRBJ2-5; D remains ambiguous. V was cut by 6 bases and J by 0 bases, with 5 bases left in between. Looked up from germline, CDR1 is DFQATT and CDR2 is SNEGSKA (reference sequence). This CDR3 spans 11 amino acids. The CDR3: CSAAYQETQYF. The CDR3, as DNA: TGCAGTGCAGCGTACCAAGAGACCCAGTACTTC.

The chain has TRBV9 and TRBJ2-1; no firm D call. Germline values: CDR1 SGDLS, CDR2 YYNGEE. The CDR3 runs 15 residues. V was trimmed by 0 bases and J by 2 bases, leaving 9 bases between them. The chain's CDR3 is CASSVVSNPYNEQFF. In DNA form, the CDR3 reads TGTGCCAGCAGCGTAGTTAGCAACCCCTACAATGAGCAGTTCTTC.